The text below deals with one T cell receptor beta chain. Antigen specificity is unknown. These data come from a study of post-analysis software for immune sequencing data. In the study overall: Patients with relapsing-remitting, secondary progressive and progressive-relapsing multiple sclerosis courses were all represented. Study-level points and caveats: Several TRBV segments were more frequent in patients than controls; TRBV5-6, TRBV5-1 and TRBV20-1 belonged to this group. F measure clustering grouped samples strongly by preparation batch. Among multiple sclerosis patients, normalized Chao1 diversity was significantly below that of controls.

Looked up from germline, CDR1 is SGDLS and CDR2 is YYNGEE. Trimming stripped 4 bases from V and 1 base from J, with 12 bases between. The CDR3 sequence is 14 residues long. Each TCR beta cDNA library carried unique molecular identifiers. The source material, about 0.9 to 10 million T cells, gave rise to roughly 0.5 million cDNA molecules. TCRdb re-derived calls from the PCR reads in MiXCR, one entry per CDR3 protein. Of hundreds of thousands of distinct CDR3 sequences in the sample, around 60% were seen once. This sequence originates from a girl aged 2 to 9 with multiple sclerosis. Sequencing was carried out using blood. The chain links TRBV9 to TRBJ2-7; D may correspond to TRBD1 or TRBD2 (5 bases each). This CDR3 reads CASSTGTKSYEQYF. DNA for the CDR3: TGTGCCAGCAGCACCGGGACCAAGTCCTACGAGCAGTACTTC.